This note documents a single T cell receptor beta chain sequence. Its antigen remains unknown. Trimming took 2 bases from V and 2 from J, leaving 16 bases between them. Germline loops: CDR1 LNHDA, CDR2 SQIVND (reference sequence). This CDR3 is 17 amino acids long. The sample originates from a study of T cell responses to AZD1222 COVID-19 vaccine. The assay was immunoSEQ multiplex PCR, and TCRdb's table has in-frame clones only and misses some. The sample yields some 80,000 clones, about 80% seen once. General observations from the study: Spike as a whole was targeted by vaccine-associated CD4 TCRs, dominant at 160-218 and 743-854. No day 14 peak samples; only post-peak repertoires were characterized. Clonal diversity was possibly underestimated, and the donors were mostly white British, with more females.

The specimen was peripheral blood, collected 28 days after the second dose of the MenACWY control vaccine. This TCR was sampled from an adult who received the MenACWY meningococcal vaccine as a control. V is TRBV19 and J is TRBJ1-5; D is possibly TRBD1 (5 bases). The CDR3 reads CASSISGTGIRNQPQHF. CDR3 nucleotide sequence: TGTGCCAGTAGTATAAGCGGTACAGGAATCCGCAATCAGCCCCAGCATTTT.